There are many counts of the clone carrying this TCR beta chain. The data originate from a study of identical twins. TCRdb reprocessed the 5' RACE reads via MiXCR and lists one record per CDR3 protein. The sample yields around 250,000 distinct CDR3 sequences, roughly 13% seen once. Healthy Caucasians alone served as donors. The ends were cut back, 6 bases at V and 0 bases at J, with 11 bases in the middle. The CDR3 has 14 residues. The sample was also linked to a second study, of yellow fever vaccine responses in identical twins.

The sample consisted of memory (CD45RO+) T cells sorted from blood. This TCR was sampled from a woman aged 18-29 years in good health. The chain uses TRBV12-3 or TRBV12-4 and TRBJ1-2, with D perhaps matching TRBD1 (6 bases). Here the CDR3 reads CASRQDSANYGYTF. The CDR3 nucleotides read TGTGCCAGCAGACAGGACAGTGCTAACTATGGCTACACCTTC.